The 5 T cell receptor beta chains below all came from one sample that was sequenced in a study of cytomegalovirus exposure and HLA in healthy donors. The PCR ran on 60 Vbeta and 13 Jbeta primers. Repertoires were generated with immunoSEQ multiplex PCR, while TCRdb's copy carries only in-frame clones and drops some. The sample lists about 89,000 clones, approximately 83% occurring once. Specimen: PBMCs. The receptors derive from a female donor in good health and CMV-seropositive.

The V gene is TRBV2, the J gene TRBJ2-7; 11 bases are a match to TRBD1. V lost 5 bases and J lost 4; bases outside the gene matches: 4. Germline-derived CDR1 and CDR2 are SNHLY and FYNNEI. The CDR3 sequence is 14 residues long. CDR3: CASSTGTGGYEQYF. The CDR3 region has the DNA TGTGCCAGCAGTACCGGGACAGGGGGGTACGAGCAGTACTTC. Drawing the rest from reference TRBV2 and TRBJ2-7, the complete variable domain is EPEVTQTPSHQVTQMGQEVILRCVPISNHLYFYWYRQILGQKVEFLVSFYNNEISEKSEIFDDQFSVERPDGSNFTLKIRSTKLEDSAMYFCASSTGTGGYEQYFGPGTRLTVT.

The gene calls are TRBV10-3 and TRBJ2-7, with 8 bases fitting TRBD1. The CDR3 is 14 amino acids. The junction had 4 bases not matched to a gene; V was cut back by 4 bases and J by 2 bases. Per the germline V gene, CDR1 is ENHRY and CDR2 is SYGVKD. The chain's CDR3 is CAISADRGPYEQYF. CDR3 DNA: TGTGCCATCAGTGCCGACAGGGGACCCTACGAGCAGTACTTC.

The chain employs TRBV5-6 and TRBJ1-1; 7 bases fit TRBD1. The ends lost 6 bases at V and 5 bases at J; junction bases unmatched: 7. The germline CDR1 and CDR2 sequences are SGHDT and YYEEEE. The CDR3 contains 13 residues. In DNA, the CDR3 is TGTGCCAGCAACCGACAGGGATGGACTGAAGCTTTCTTT. Translating gives CASNRQGWTEAFF. Full variable domain (missing parts from reference TRBV5-6 and TRBJ1-1): DAGVTQSPTHLIKTRGQQVTLRCSPKSGHDTVSWYQQALGQGPQFIFQYYEEEERQRGNFPDRFSGHQFPNYSSELNVNALLLGDSALYLCASNRQGWTEAFFGQGTRLTVV.

The chain joins TRBV9 to TRBJ1-6; maybe TRBD1 (5 bases). The V end was cut by 0 bases, the J end by 5 bases, with 9 bases between. CDR3 length equals 15 residues. Germline V lookup: CDR1 SGDLS, CDR2 YYNGEE. The CDR3 DNA reads as TGTGCCAGCAGCGTAGGGGGCTTCGATAATTCACCCCTCCACTTT. Its translation is CASSVGGFDNSPLHF.

This sequence joins TRBV6-5 and TRBJ2-1, with 9 bases fitting TRBD1. This CDR3 has 15 residues. In germline, CDR1 is MNHEY, CDR2 SVGAGI. Trimming removed 2 bases from V and 10 bases from J; junction bases left unmatched: 9. The CDR3 DNA follows: TGTGCCAGCAGTTACCGCGGGACAGGGATAGACGAGCAGTTCTTC. Protein: CASSYRGTGIDEQFF.